The rows below give T cell receptor beta chains drawn from one sample of a study of blood T cells in healthy people across ages. TCRdb redid the calling of the 5' RACE reads with MiXCR, one entry per CDR3 protein. This sample yields about 1.4 million distinct CDR3 sequences, of which around 59% are seen a single time; about 6.7% belongs to the top ten. What was sequenced was blood. The receptor set was obtained from a man between 18 and 35 years old in good health. Each CDR3 is given with its conserved first and last residue. Each record gives: V gene, D gene, CDR3 length, clone size, J gene, CDR3 protein, CDR3 DNA. D genes are given only for firm matches. Clone size is not always given. Where it is, it says once, few, many or a class for expanded clones.

V: TRBV29-1; D: .; length: 14; size: .; J: TRBJ2-3; CDR3: CSVAQGPTTDTQYF; DNA: TGCAGCGTTGCGCAGGGCCCTACCACAGATACGCAGTATTTT
V: TRBV27; D: .; length: 13; size: .; J: TRBJ2-7; CDR3: CATKGSYPYEQYF; DNA: TGTGCCACCAAAGGGAGCTACCCCTACGAGCAGTACTTC
V: TRBV9; D: .; length: 14; size: few; J: TRBJ1-6; CDR3: CASSIGGYNSPLHF; DNA: TGTGCCAGCAGCATTGGGGGGTATAATTCACCCCTCCACTTT
V: TRBV6-5; D: .; length: 13; size: few; J: TRBJ1-2; CDR3: CASSYDSVYGYTF; DNA: TGTGCCAGCAGTTACGACAGCGTGTATGGCTACACCTTC
V: TRBV7-9; D: .; length: 13; size: few; J: TRBJ2-7; CDR3: CASSFPGPYEQYF; DNA: TGTGCCAGCAGCTTCCCTGGCCCGTACGAGCAGTACTTC
V: TRBV20-1; D: TRBD1; length: 16; size: .; J: TRBJ2-1; CDR3: CSAPTGRVRGYNEQFF; DNA: TGCAGTGCTCCGACAGGTAGAGTCAGGGGGTACAATGAGCAGTTCTTC
V: TRBV15; D: .; length: 13; size: .; J: TRBJ2-7; CDR3: CATSRAFGYEQYF; DNA: TGTGCCACCAGCAGAGCATTTGGGTACGAGCAGTACTTC
V: TRBV6-2/TRBV6-3; D: .; length: 14; size: .; J: TRBJ2-7; CDR3: CASGVTGPPYEQYF; DNA: TGTGCCAGCGGAGTAACAGGACCACCCTACGAGCAGTACTTC
V: TRBV7-6; D: .; length: 16; size: .; J: TRBJ1-4; CDR3: CASSLVQSAQDEKLFF; DNA: TGTGCCAGCAGCTTAGTTCAATCGGCACAGGATGAAAAACTGTTTTTT
V: TRBV4-1; D: .; length: 14; size: few; J: TRBJ2-7; CDR3: CASSQGDGPYEQYF; DNA: TGCGCCAGCAGCCAAGGGGACGGACCCTACGAGCAGTACTTC
V: TRBV7-2; D: .; length: 14; size: few; J: TRBJ2-7; CDR3: CASSLRAPTYEQYF; DNA: TGTGCCAGCAGCTTAAGGGCGCCTACCTACGAGCAGTACTTC